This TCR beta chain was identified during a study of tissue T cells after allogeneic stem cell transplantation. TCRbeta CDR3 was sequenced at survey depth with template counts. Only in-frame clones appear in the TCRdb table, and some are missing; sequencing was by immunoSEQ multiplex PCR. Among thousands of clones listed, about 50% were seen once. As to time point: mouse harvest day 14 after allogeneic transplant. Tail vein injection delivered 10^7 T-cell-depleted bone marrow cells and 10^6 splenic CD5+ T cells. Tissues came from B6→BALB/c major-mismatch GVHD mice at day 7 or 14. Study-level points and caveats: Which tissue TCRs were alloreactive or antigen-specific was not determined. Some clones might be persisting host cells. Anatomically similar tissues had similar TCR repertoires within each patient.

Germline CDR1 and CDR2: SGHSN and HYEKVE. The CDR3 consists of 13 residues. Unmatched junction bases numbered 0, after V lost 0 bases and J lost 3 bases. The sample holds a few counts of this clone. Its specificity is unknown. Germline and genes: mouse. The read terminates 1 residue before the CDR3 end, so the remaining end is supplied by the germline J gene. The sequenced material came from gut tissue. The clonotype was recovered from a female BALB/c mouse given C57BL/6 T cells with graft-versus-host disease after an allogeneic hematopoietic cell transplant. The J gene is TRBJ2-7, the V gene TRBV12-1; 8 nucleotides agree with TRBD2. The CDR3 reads CASSLDWGYEQYF. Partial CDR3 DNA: TGTGCCAGCTCTCTCGACTGGGGCTATGAACAGTAC.